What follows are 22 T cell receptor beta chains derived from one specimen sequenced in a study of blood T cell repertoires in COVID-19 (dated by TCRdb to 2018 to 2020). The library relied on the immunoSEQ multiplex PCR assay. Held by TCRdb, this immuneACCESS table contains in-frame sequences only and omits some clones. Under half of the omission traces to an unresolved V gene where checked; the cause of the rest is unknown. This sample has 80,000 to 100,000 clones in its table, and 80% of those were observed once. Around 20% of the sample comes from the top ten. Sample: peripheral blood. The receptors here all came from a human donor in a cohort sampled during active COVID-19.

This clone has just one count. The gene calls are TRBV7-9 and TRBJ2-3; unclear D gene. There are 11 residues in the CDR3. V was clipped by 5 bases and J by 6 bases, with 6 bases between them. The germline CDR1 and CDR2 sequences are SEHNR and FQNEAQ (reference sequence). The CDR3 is CASSQRDTQYF. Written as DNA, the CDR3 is TGTGCCAGCAGCCAGAGGGATACGCAGTATTTT.

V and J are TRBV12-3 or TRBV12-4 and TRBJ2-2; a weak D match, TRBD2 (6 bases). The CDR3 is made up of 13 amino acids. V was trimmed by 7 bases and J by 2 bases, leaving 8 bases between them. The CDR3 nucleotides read TGTGCCAGCACGGGGGTTAACACCGGGGAGCTGTTTTTT. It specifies CASTGVNTGELFF.

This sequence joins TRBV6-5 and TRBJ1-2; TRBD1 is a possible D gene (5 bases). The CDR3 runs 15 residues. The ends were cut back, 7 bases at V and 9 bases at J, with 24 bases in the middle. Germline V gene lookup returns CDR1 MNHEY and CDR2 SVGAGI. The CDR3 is CASTPGVWGEDRYTF. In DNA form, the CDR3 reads TGTGCCAGCACCCCCGGGGTTTGGGGGGAAGATCGCTACACCTTC.

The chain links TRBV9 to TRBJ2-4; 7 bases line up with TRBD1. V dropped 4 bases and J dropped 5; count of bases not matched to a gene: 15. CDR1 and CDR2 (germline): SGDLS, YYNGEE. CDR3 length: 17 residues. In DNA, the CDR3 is TGTGCCAGCAGCTCCGGGACACTCTCAAGGGGGCAAAACATTCAGTACTTC. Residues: CASSSGTLSRGQNIQYF.

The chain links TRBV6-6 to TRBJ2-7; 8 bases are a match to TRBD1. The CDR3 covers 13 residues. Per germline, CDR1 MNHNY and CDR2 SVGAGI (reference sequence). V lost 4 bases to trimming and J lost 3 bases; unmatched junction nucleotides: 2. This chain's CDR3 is CASSLGQVYEQYF. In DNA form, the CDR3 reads TGTGCCAGCAGTTTGGGACAGGTCTACGAGCAGTACTTC.

The CDR3 sequence: CASRTGSYNSPLHF. In DNA, the CDR3 is TGTGCCAGCAGAACAGGGTCCTATAATTCACCCCTCCACTTT. This chain links TRBV28 with TRBJ1-6; D might be TRBD1 (6 bases). The CDR3 runs 14 residues. CDR1 MDHEN and CDR2 SYDVKM come from the germline V gene. V lost 6 bases, J lost 1 base, and 7 bases lay in between. Drawing the rest from reference TRBV28 and TRBJ1-6, the complete variable domain is DVKVTQSSRYLVKRTGEKVFLECVQDMDHENMFWYRQDPGLGLRLIYFSYDVKMKEKGDIPEGYSVSREKKERFSLILESASTNQTSMYLCASRTGSYNSPLHFGNGTRLTVT.

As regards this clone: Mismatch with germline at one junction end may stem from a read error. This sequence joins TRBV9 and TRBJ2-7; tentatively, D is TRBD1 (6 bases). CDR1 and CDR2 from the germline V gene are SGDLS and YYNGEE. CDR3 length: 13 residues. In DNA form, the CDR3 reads TGTGCCAGCAGCGCGCAACAGGGAACTGACCGGCTCTTC. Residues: CASSAQQGTDRLF.

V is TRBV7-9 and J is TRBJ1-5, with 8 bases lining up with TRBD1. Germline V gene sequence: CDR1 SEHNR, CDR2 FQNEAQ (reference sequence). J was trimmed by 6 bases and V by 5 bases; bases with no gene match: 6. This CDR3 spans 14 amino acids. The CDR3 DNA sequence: TGTGCCAGCAGCGCTCCAGGGGGCGGTCAGCCCCAGCATTTT. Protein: CASSAPGGGQPQHF.

The CDR3 protein is CASSYLGQGAWGETQYF. CDR3 in DNA: TGTGCCAGCAGTTACCTCGGACAGGGGGCATGGGGAGAGACCCAGTACTTC. The chain employs TRBV6-2 or TRBV6-3 and TRBJ2-5, with 11 bases identical to TRBD1. The CDR3 sequence is 17 residues long. The V gene's germline CDR1 is MNHEY and CDR2 SVGEGT. The V and J ends lost 2 bases and 4 bases, in that order; junction bases with no gene match: 9.

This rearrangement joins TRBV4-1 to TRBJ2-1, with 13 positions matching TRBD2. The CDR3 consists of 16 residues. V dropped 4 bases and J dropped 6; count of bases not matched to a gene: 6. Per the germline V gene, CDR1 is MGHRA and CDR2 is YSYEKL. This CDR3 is CASSRATSGRANEQFF. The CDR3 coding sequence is TGCGCCAGCAGCCGAGCCACTAGCGGGAGGGCCAATGAGCAGTTCTTC.

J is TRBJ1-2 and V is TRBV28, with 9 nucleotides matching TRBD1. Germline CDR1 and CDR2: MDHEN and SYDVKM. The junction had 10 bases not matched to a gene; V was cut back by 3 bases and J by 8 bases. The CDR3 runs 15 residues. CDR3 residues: CASSFPRTGDMGYTF. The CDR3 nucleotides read TGTGCCAGCAGTTTCCCCCGGACAGGGGATATGGGCTACACCTTC.

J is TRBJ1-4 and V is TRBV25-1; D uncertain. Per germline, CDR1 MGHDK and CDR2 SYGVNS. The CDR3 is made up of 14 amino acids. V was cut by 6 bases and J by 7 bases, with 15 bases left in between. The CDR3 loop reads CASRRGVRGEKLFF. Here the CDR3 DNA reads TGTGCCAGCAGGCGCGGGGTGCGGGGTGAAAAACTGTTTTTT.

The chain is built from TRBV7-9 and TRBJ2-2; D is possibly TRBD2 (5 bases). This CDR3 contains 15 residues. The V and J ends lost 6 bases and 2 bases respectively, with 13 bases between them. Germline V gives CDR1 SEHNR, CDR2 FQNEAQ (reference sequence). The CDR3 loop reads CASSLMRLNTGELFF. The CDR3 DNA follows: TGTGCCAGCAGTCTAATGAGACTAAACACCGGGGAGCTGTTTTTT.

For the CDR3, the DNA is TGTGCCAGCAGTGGCTACGCACAGGGATCTAACACTGAAGCTTTCTTT. Protein product: CASSGYAQGSNTEAFF. This chain uses TRBV6-1 with TRBJ1-1; D perhaps matches TRBD1 (6 bases). CDR3 length: 16 amino acids. V lost 4 bases, J lost 2 bases, and 17 bases lay in between. Germline-derived CDR1 and CDR2 are MNHNS and SASEGT.

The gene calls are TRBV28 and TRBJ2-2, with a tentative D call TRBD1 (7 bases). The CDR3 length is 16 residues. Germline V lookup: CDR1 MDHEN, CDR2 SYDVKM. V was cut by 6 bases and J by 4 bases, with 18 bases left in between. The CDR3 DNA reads TGTGCCAGCAGCAAGACAGGGAGGTTGGGCACCGGGGAGCTGTTTTTT. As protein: CASSKTGRLGTGELFF.

CDR3 DNA sequence: TGTGCCAGCAGTTTTAGGGGGGGACTAGCGGGCGAGCAGTACTTC. Amino acid sequence: CASSFRGGLAGEQYF. This sequence joins TRBV7-8 and TRBJ2-7, with 12 bases aligning to TRBD2. Per the germline V gene, CDR1 is SGHVS and CDR2 is FQNEAQ. J gave up 6 bases and V 6 bases, and 9 bases lay outside the gene matches. The CDR3 consists of 15 residues.

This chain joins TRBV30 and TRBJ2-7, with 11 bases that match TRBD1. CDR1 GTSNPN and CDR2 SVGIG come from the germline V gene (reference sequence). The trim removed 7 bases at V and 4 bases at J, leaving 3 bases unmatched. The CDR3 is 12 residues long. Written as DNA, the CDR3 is TGTGCCTCCGGACAGGGGGCTTACGAGCAGTACTTC. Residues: CASGQGAYEQYF.

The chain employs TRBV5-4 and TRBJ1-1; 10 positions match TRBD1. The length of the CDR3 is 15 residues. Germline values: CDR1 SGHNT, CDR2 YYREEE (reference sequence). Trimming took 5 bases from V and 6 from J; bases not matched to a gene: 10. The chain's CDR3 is CASRKPGQGKPEAFF. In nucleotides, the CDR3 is TGTGCCAGCAGAAAACCGGGACAGGGGAAGCCTGAAGCTTTCTTT.

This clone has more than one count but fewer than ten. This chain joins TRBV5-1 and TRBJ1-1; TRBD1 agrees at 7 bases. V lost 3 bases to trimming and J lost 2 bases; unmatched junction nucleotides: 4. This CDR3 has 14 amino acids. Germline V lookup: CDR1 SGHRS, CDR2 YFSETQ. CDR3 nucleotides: TGCGCCAGCAGCTCGCAGGGGGGAAACACTGAAGCTTTCTTT. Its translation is CASSSQGGNTEAFF.

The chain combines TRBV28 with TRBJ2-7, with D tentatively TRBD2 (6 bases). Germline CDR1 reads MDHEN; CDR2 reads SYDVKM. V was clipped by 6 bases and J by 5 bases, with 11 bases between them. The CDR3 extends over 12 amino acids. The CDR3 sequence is CASSTTRDEQYF. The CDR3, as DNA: TGTGCCAGCAGCACGACTAGGGACGAGCAGTACTTC. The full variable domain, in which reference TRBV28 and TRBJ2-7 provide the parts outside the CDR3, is DVKVTQSSRYLVKRTGEKVFLECVQDMDHENMFWYRQDPGLGLRLIYFSYDVKMKEKGDIPEGYSVSREKKERFSLILESASTNQTSMYLCASSTTRDEQYFGPGTRLTVT.

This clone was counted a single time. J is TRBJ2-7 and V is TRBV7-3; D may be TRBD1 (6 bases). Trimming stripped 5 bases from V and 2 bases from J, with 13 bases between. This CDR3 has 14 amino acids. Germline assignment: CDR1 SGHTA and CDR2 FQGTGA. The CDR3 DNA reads TGTGCCAGCAGCGTACAGGGTCCTCCCTACGAGCAGTACTTC. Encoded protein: CASSVQGPPYEQYF.

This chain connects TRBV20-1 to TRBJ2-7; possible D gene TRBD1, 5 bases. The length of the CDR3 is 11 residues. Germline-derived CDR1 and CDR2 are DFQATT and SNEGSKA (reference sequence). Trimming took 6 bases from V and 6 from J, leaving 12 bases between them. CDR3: CSAGKGLEQYF. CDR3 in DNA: TGCAGTGCGGGGAAGGGGCTCGAGCAGTACTTC.